The present T cell receptor (beta chain) was sequenced within a study of CD8 T cells in ankylosing spondylitis. Study-level results: In reactive arthritis synovial fluid and blood, some motif variants had been reported before. Disease-associated clones were reportedly significantly overrepresented in matched ankylosing spondylitis synovial fluid. Relatively scarce in peripheral blood, disease-linked clones were CD8+. Typical of ankylosing spondylitis blood, it appeared, was a TCR beta motif of several highly homologous variants.

The germline CDR1 and CDR2 sequences are MNHEY and SVGAGI. The V gene lost 2 bases and the J gene lost 3 bases, with 14 bases spanning the gap. The CDR3 loop spans 15 amino acids. Concerning this clonotype: Its target is not known.

For TCR beta, libraries came from quantitative 5'-RACE with molecular barcodes. MiXCR, run by TCRdb on the 5' RACE reads, gives a single entry per CDR3 protein. The repertoire has over 600,000 distinct CDR3 sequences, around a fifth of them found once; the top ten carry 15% to 20%. The specimen was blood, either unsorted or a sorted T cell fraction (not recorded which). This sequence originates from a male donor with ankylosing spondylitis. The gene calls are TRBV6-5 and TRBJ2-7; weak D call: TRBD2 (5 bases). DNA of the CDR3: TGTGCCAGCAGTTACCTCCCGGGGAGCGGCTACGAGCAGTACTTC. Translating it yields CASSYLPGSGYEQYF.